This T cell receptor (beta chain) came from a study of blood T cells in healthy people across ages. Overall study findings and caveats: Naive T cell percentage strongly correlated with TCR beta diversity.

This CDR3 spans 15 amino acids. Germline CDR1 and CDR2: SGHDT and YYEEEE. Primers used in a second PCR of roughly 6 to 11 cycles were a sample-barcoded 5' primer and a J-beta primer mix. Using its own MiXCR run on the 5' RACE reads, TCRdb lists one record per CDR3 protein. The sample has hundreds of thousands of distinct CDR3 sequences; 40% to 45% are singletons. This clonotype appeared once. The target antigen is unknown. The total RNA that was extracted per sample amounted to at least 5.5 micrograms. The chain recombines TRBV5-6 with TRBJ2-1; tentatively, D is TRBD1 or TRBD2 (5 bases each). The J call may be incorrect, as the DNA end agrees better with TRBJ2-7. The sequencing input was blood. This TCR was recovered from an older woman in good health. CDR3 nucleotide sequence: TGTGCCAGCATCTTCGGGGCAACCTCCTACAATGAGCAGTACTTC. Translation gives CASIFGATSYNEQYF.